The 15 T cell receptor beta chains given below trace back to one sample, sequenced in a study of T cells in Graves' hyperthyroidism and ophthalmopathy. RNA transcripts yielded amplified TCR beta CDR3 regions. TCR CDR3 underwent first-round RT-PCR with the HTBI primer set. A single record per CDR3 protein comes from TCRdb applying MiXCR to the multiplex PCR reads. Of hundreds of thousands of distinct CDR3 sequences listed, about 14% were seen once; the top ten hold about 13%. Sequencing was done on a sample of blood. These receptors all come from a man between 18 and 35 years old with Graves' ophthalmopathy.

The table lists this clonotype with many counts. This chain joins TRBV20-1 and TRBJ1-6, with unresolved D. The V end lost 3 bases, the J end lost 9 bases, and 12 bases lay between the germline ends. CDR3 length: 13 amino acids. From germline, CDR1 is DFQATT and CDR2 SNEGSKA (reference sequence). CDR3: CSASTAAGSPLHF. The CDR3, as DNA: TGCAGTGCTAGTACGGCAGCAGGTTCACCCCTCCACTTT.

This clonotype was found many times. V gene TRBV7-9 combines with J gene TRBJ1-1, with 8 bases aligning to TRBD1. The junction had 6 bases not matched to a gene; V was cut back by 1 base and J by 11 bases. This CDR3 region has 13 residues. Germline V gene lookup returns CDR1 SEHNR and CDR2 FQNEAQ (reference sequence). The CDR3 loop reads CASSLEDRVSAFF. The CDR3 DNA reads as TGTGCCAGCAGCTTAGAGGACAGGGTGTCGGCTTTCTTT. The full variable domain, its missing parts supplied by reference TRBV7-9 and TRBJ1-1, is DTGVSQNPRHKITKRGQNVTFRCDPISEHNRLYWYRQTLGQGPEFLTYFQNEAQLEKSRLLSDRFSAERPKGSFSTLEIQRTEQGDSAMYLCASSLEDRVSAFFGQGTRLTVV.

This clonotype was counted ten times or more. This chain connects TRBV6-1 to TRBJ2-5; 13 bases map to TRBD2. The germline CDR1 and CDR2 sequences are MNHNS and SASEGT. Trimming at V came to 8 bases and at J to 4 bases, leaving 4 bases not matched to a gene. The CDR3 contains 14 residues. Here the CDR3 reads CASHRTSGGETQYF. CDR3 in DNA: TGTGCCAGCCACCGGACTAGCGGGGGAGAGACCCAGTACTTC.

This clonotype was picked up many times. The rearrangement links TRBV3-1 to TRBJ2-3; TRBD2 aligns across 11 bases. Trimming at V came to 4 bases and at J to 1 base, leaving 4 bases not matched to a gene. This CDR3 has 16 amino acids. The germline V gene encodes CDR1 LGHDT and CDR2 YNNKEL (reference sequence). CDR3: CASSRIAGGGTDTQYF. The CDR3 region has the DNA TGTGCCAGCAGCCGAATAGCGGGAGGGGGCACAGATACGCAGTATTTT.

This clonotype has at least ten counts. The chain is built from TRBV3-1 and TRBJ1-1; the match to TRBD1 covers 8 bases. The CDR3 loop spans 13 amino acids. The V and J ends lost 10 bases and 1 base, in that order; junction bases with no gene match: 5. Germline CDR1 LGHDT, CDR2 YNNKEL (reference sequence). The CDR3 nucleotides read TGTGCCACCTCGACAGGGGCGAACACTGAAGCTTTCTTT. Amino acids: CATSTGANTEAFF.

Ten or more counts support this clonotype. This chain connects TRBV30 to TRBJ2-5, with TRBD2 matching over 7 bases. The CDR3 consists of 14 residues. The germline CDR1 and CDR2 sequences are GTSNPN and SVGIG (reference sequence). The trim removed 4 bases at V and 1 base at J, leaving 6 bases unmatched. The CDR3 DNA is TGTGCCTGGAAATGGGACTACTTCCAAGAGACCCAGTACTTC. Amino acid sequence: CAWKWDYFQETQYF.

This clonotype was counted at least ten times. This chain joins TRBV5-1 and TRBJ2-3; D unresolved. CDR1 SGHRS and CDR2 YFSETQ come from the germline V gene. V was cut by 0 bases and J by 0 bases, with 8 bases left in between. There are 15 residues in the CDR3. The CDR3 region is CASSLAAASTDTQYF. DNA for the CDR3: TGCGCCAGCAGCTTGGCGGCAGCGAGCACAGATACGCAGTATTTT.

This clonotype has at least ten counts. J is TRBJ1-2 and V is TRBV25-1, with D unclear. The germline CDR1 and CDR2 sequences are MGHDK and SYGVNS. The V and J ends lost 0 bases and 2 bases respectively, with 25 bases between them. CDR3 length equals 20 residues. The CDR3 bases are TGTGCCAGCAGTGAATACGGATCGGCGGGTTCAAGCGAACCGAACTATGGCTACACCTTC. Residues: CASSEYGSAGSSEPNYGYTF.

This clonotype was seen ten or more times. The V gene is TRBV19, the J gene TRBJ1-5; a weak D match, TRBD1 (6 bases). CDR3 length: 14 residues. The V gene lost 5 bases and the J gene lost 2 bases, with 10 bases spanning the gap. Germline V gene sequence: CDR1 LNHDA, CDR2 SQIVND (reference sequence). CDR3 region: CASSATGRNQPQHF. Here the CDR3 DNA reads TGTGCCAGTAGTGCTACAGGGCGCAATCAGCCCCAGCATTTT.

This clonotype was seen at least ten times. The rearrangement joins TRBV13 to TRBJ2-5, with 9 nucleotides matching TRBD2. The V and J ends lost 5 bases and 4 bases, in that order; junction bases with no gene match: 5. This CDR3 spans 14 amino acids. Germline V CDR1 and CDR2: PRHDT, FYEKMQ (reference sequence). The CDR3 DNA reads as TGTGCCAGCAGCAACGCAGCGGGGGGAGAGACCCAGTACTTC. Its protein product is CASSNAAGGETQYF.

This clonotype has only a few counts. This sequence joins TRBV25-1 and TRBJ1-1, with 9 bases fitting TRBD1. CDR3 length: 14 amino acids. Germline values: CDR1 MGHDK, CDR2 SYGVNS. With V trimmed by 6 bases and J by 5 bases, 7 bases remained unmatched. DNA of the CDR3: TGTGCCAGCAGGGAACAGGGGGCATGGACTGAAGCTTTCTTT. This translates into CASREQGAWTEAFF.

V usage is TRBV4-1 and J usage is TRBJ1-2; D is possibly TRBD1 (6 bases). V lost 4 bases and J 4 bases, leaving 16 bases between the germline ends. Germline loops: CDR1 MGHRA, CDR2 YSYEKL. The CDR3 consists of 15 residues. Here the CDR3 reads CASSPIPRGFYGYTF. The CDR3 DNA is TGCGCCAGCAGCCCGATCCCCAGGGGCTTCTATGGCTACACCTTC.

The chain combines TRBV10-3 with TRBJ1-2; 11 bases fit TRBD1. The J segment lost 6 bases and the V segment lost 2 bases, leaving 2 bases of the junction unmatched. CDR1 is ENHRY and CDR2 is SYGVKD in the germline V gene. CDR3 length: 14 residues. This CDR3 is CAISEGQGANGYTF. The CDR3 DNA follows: TGTGCCATCAGTGAGGGACAGGGGGCGAATGGCTACACCTTC.

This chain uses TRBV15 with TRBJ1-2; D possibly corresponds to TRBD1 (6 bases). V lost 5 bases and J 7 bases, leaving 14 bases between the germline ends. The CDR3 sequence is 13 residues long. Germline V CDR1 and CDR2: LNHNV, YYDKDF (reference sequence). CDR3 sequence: CATSGGQPGGYTF. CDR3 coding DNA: TGTGCCACCAGCGGAGGACAGCCTGGTGGCTACACCTTC.

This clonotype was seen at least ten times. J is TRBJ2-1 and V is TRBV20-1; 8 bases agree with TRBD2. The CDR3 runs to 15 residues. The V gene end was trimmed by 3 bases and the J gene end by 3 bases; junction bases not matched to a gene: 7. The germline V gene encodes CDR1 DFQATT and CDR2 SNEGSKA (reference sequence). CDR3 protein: CSARLVAGFYNEQFF. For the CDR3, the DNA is TGCAGTGCTAGGCTTGTAGCGGGGTTCTACAATGAGCAGTTCTTC.